This TCR beta chain was observed in a study of blood T cell repertoires in COVID-19. V dropped 2 bases and J dropped 2 bases, with 10 bases sitting between them. Germline CDR1 LGHDT, CDR2 YNNKEL (reference sequence). The CDR3 runs to 15 residues. There are many counts of this clone. How the authors handled the data: Nucleated cell counts were estimated from reference gene primer amplification. Profiled with immunoSEQ multiplex PCR; TCRdb holds only in-frame clones, not every one. D and trimming were read from the DNA, whereas the V and J calls and clone size are those reported in that table. The sample includes about 34,000 clones, 80% of them seen just once.

Sequencing was performed on peripheral blood. The clonotype originates from a woman in her 70s with acute or convalescent COVID-19. The V call is TRBV3-1 (or the pseudogene TRBV3-2), the J call TRBJ1-5; possible D gene TRBD1, 6 bases. CDR3 bases: TGTGCCAGCAGCCAATGGCCAGGGGGCAATCAGCCCCAGCATTTT. Residues: CASSQWPGGNQPQHF.